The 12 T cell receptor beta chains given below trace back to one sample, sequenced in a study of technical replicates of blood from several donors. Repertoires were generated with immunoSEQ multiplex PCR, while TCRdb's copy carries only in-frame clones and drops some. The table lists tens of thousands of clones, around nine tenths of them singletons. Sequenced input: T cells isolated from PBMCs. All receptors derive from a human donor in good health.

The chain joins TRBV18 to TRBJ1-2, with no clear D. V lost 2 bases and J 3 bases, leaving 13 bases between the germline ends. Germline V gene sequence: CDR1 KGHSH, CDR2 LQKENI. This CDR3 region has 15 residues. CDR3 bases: TGTGCCAGCTCACCATCGGGGTGGGGTGACTATGGCTACACCTTC. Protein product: CASSPSGWGDYGYTF.

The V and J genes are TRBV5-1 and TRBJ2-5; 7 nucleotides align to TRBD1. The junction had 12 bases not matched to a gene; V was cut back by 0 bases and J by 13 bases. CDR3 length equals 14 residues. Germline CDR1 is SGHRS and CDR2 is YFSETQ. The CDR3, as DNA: TGCGCCAGCAGCTTGGCTGGGGGTTGGGACAGATCGTACTTC. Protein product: CASSLAGGWDRSYF. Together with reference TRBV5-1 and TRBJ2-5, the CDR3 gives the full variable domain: KAGVTQTPRYLIKTRGQQVTLSCSPISGHRSVSWYQQTPGQGLQFLFEYFSETQRNKGNFPGRFSGRQFSNSRSEMNVSTLELGDSALYLCASSLAGGWDRSYFGPGTRLLVL.

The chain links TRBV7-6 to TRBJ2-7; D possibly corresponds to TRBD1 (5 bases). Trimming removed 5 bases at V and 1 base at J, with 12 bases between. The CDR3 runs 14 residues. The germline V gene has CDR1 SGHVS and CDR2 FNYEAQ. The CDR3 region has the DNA TGTGCCAGCAGCGGGGCAACCGTTTCCTACGAGCAGTACTTC. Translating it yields CASSGATVSYEQYF.

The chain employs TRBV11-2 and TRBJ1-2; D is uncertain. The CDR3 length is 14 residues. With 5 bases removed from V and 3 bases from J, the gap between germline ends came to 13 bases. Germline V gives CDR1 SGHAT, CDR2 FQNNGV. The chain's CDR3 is CASSLRETHYGYTF. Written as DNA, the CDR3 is TGTGCCAGCAGCCTTAGGGAGACTCACTATGGCTACACCTTC.

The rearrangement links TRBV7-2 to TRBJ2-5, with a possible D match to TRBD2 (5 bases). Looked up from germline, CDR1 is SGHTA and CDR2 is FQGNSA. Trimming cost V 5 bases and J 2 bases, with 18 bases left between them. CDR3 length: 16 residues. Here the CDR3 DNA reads TGTGCCAGCAGCCTAAATGCCGGGATCGTTCAAGAGACCCAGTACTTC. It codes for CASSLNAGIVQETQYF.

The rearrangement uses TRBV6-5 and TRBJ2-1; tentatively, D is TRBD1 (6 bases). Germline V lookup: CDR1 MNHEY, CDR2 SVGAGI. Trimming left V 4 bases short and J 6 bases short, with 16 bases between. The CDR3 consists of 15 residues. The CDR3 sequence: CASSLQGPSFNEQFF. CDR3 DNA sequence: TGTGCCAGCAGTTTACAGGGTCCCTCTTTCAATGAGCAGTTCTTC.

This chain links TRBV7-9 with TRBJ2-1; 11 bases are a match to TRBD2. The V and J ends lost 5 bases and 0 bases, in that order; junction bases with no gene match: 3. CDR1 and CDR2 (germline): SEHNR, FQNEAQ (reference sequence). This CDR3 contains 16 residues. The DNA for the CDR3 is TGTGCCAGCAGCGCGACTAGCGGGGCCTCCTACAATGAGCAGTTCTTC. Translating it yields CASSATSGASYNEQFF.

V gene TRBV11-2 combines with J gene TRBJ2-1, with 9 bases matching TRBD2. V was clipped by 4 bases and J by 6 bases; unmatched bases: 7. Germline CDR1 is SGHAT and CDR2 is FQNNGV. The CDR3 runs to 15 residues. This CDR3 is CASSSSGGPPNEQFF. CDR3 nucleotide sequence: TGTGCCAGCAGCTCGAGCGGGGGGCCCCCCAATGAGCAGTTCTTC.

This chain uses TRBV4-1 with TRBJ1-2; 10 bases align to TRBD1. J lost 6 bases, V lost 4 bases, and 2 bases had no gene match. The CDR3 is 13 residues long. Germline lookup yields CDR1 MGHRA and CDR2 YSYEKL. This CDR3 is CASSRGTGDGYTF. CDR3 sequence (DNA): TGCGCCAGCAGCCGCGGGACAGGGGATGGCTACACCTTC.

The CDR3: CASSPRSLSTDTQYF. The CDR3 nucleotides are TGTGCCAGCAGCCCCCGGTCCCTGAGCACAGATACGCAGTATTTT. This chain joins TRBV9 and TRBJ2-3; D call uncertain. In germline, CDR1 is SGDLS, CDR2 YYNGEE. This CDR3 comprises 15 residues. The V gene lost 4 bases and the J gene lost 0 bases, with 12 bases spanning the gap.

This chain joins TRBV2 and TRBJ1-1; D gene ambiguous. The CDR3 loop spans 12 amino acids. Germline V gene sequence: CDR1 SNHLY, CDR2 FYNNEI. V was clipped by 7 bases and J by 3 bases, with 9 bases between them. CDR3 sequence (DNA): TGTGCCAGCACCATCCGGGACACTGAAGCTTTCTTT. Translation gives CASTIRDTEAFF.

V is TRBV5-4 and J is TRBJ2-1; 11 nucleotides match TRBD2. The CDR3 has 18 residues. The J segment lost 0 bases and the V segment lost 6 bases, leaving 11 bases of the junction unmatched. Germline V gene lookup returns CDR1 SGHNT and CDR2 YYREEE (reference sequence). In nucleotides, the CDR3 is TGTGCCAGCAAGGTAGCGGGAGGGCCGGGAACCTCCTACAATGAGCAGTTCTTC. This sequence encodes CASKVAGGPGTSYNEQFF.